This TCR beta chain was sequenced for a study of PD-L1 blockade in urothelial cancer. The CDR3 length is 18 residues. Germline trimming cut 2 bases from V and 4 bases from J; bases unmatched to any gene: 10. Germline assignment: CDR1 LGHNA and CDR2 YNFKEQ. Sequencing was performed with immunoSEQ multiplex PCR; in TCRdb, only in-frame clones are kept and a portion is missing. The sample contains tens of thousands of clones, roughly four fifths of which appear only once. The chain has TRBV4-2 and TRBJ2-1; TRBD2 matches 11 bases. This material consisted of PBMCs, taken around atezolizumab (anti-PD-L1) treatment. This TCR was sampled from a man in his sixties or seventies with urothelial cancer. The CDR3 nucleotides read TGTGCCAGCAGCCAACTACCTGGGGCTAGCGGGGGGTACAATGAGCAGTTCTTC. Protein product: CASSQLPGASGGYNEQFF.